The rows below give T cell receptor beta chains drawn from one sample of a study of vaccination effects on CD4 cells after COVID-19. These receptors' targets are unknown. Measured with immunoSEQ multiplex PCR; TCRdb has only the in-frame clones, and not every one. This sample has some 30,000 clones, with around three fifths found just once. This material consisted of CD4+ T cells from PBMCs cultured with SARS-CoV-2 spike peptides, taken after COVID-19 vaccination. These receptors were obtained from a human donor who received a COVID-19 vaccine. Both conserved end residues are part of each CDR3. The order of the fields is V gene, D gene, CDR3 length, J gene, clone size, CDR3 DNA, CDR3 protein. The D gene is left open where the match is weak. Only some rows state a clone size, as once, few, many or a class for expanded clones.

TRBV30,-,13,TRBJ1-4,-,TGTGCCTACACTGAACGAATTAATGAAAAACTGTTTTTT,CAYTERINEKLFF
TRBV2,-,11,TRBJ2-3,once,TGTGCCAGCGGATCCCTAGATACGCAGTATTTT,CASGSLDTQYF
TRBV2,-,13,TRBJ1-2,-,TGTGCCAGCGGACTACAGGGATACTATGGCTACACCTTC,CASGLQGYYGYTF
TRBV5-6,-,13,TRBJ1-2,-,TGTGCCAGCAGCATAGACAGCGTCTATGGCTACACCTTC,CASSIDSVYGYTF
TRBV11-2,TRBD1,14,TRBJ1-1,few,TGTGCCAGCAGCTTAGCGGGACAGGGGGCTGAAGCTTTCTTT,CASSLAGQGAEAFF
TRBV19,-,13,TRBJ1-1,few,TGTGCCAGTCGGGATATCGGGGTAACTGAAGCTTTCTTT,CASRDIGVTEAFF
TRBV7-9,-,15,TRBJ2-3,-,TGTGCCAGCAGCCTCGACTACTTCGGCACAGATACGCAGTATTTT,CASSLDYFGTDTQYF
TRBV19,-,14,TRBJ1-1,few,TGTGCCAGTAGTCCGTTCAGCGTGAACACTGAAGCTTTCTTT,CASSPFSVNTEAFF
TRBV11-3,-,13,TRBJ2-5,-,TGTGCCAGCAGCTTCCAGGGGACGGAGACCCAGTACTTC,CASSFQGTETQYF
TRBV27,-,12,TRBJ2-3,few,TGTGCCAGCAGTACCATCACAGATACGCAGTATTTT,CASSTITDTQYF
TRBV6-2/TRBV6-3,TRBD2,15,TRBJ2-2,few,TGTGCCAGCAGTTCCGGTGGGAGGGACACCGGGGAGCTGTTTTTT,CASSSGGRDTGELFF
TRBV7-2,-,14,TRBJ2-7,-,TGTGCCAGCAGCTTAGGTTTTCAGGCCTACGAGCAGTACTTC,CASSLGFQAYEQYF
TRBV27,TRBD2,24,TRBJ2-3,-,TGTGCCAGCAGTACGCACAGGGGGCTCCTTCCCCCCGCGGGACTAGCGGGGAGCACAGATACGCAGTATTTT,CASSTHRGLLPPAGLAGSTDTQYF
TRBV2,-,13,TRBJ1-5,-,TGTGCCAGCAGGGGGGAGCAGTTTCAGCCCCAGCATTTT,CASRGEQFQPQHF
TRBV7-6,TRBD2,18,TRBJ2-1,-,TGTGCCAGCAGCTTTCCTAAGGGCGGGGGAAGCTCCTACAATGAGCAGTTCTTC,CASSFPKGGGSSYNEQFF
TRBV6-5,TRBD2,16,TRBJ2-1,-,TGTGCCAGCAGTTACTCAGGCGGGAGGGATTCCTTTGAGCAGTTCTTC,CASSYSGGRDSFEQFF
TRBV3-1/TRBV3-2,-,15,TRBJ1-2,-,TGTGCCAGCAGCCAAGGGCCAGGGTACGGGGGGGGCTACACCTTC,CASSQGPGYGGGYTF
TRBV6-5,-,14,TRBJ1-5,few,TGTGCCAGCGAGGGGAGGGACAGCAATCAGCCCCAGCATTTT,CASEGRDSNQPQHF
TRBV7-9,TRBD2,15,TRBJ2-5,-,TGTGCCAGCAGCTTAGTACTAGCGGGACTAGAGACCCAGTACTTC,CASSLVLAGLETQYF
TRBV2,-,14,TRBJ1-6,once,TGTGCCAGTCGACCTAGCTCCTATAATTCACCCCTCCACTTT,CASRPSSYNSPLHF
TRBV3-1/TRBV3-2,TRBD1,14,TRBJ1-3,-,TGTGCCAGCAGCCAAGAGGCAGGGGGGTACACCATATATTTT,CASSQEAGGYTIYF
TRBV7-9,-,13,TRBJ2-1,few,TGTGCCAGCAGCTTCGCCAGGACCAATGAGCAGTTCTTC,CASSFARTNEQFF
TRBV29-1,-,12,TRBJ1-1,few,TGCAGCGTACAGGGAACGAACACTGAAGCTTTCTTT,CSVQGTNTEAFF
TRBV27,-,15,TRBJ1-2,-,TGTGCCAGCAGTTCGAAGGGGAAAGCTAACTATGGCTACACCTTC,CASSSKGKANYGYTF
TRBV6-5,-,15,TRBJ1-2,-,TGTGCCAGCAGTTTTCGCGGGGGGGCCATAGGTGGCTACACCTTC,CASSFRGGAIGGYTF
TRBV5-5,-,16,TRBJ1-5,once,TGTGCCAGCAGCTTGGCAGGTACCCTTAGCAATCAGCCCCAGCATTTT,CASSLAGTLSNQPQHF
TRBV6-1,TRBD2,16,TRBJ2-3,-,TGTGCCAGCAGTGAAACTAGCGGGGGGGCAACAGATACGCAGTATTTT,CASSETSGGATDTQYF
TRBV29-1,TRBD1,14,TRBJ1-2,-,TGCAGCGCGTACCTTGGGACAGTTAACTATGGCTACACCTTC,CSAYLGTVNYGYTF
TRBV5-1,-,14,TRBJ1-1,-,TGCGCCAGCAGCTTGGGGGTCGTGAACACTGAAGCTTTCTTT,CASSLGVVNTEAFF
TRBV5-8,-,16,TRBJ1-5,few,TGTGCCAGCAGCTTGGCGTGGGGGAATAGCAATCAGCCCCAGCATTTT,CASSLAWGNSNQPQHF
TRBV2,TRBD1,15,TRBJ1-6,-,TGTGCCAGCAGTGAAACAGGGGATTATAATTCACCCCTCCACTTT,CASSETGDYNSPLHF